This T cell receptor (beta chain) stems from a study of blood T cells in healthy people across ages (dated by TCRdb to about 2015). Describing the broader study: In model experiments, template switching captured roughly one uniquely barcoded TCR beta cDNA molecule for every two T cells. Four age groups were formed from the donors: young (average 16 years), middle-aged (less than 40), aged (about 62) and long-lived (more than 75). Donors of different ages were randomly distributed across sequencing lanes to avoid experimental bias. Age-related changes in TCR beta repertoire diversity were measured in the study by deep sequencing normalized with unique cDNA molecular identifiers. Two additional independent replicas of 1 million unique cDNA reads from the same blood draw were analyzed for two donors (one aged 18 to 30 and one aged 80 or older). General study outcomes and caveats: Compared with the aged group, the long-lived group had more naive CD4+ T cells, fewer expanded clones and increased TCR diversity, suggesting age selection. As age increased, observed TCR beta diversity per million T cells dropped in a roughly linear way, and a significant reduction was already evident by age 40. Donor CMV infection status was unknown, potentially confounding age-related changes in expanded clonotypes. Because profiling used bulk unsorted PBMCs, naive and antigen-experienced compartments could not be compared conclusively. Estimates of total diversity based on one million sequenced T cells were regarded as lower bounds and as underestimates. Observed TCR beta diversity correlated strongly with the percentage of naive T cells measured by flow cytometry.

The donors were 40 or so Caucasian individuals from Russia, aged 6 to 90 years, who were systemically healthy. Each donor gave ten milliliters of peripheral blood, drawn into EDTA-treated Vacutainer tubes. Ficoll-Paque density-gradient centrifugation was used to isolate PBMCs, with at least 6.5 million obtained per sample. Total RNA, at least 6 micrograms per sample, was extracted from PBMCs with Trizol reagent. Naive CD45RAhigh/CD27high T cell percentages were measured by flow cytometry on a PBMC aliquot from every donor. The library relied on 5' RACE. For sequencing, an Illumina HiSeq 2500 was employed. A second about 7 to 11 cycle PCR used a sample-barcoded 5' primer and a J-beta primer mix. A template-switch 5' adaptor carrying 12 random nucleotides introduced a unique molecular identifier onto each TCR beta cDNA molecule. Each sample yielded at least 2.5 million CDR3-containing paired-end reads. The Mint cDNA synthesis kit, primed by a TRBC-specific oligonucleotide, was used to synthesize first-strand cDNA from all RNA. Following uracil-DNA glycosylase treatment, all cDNA underwent a first 18-cycle PCR with the universal primers M1SS and BC2_uni_R. As for how the authors treated the data: Each sample was normalized by randomly selecting 1 million high-quality reads, each carrying a distinct molecular identifier. Instead of being binned into consensus sequences, reads that shared molecular identifiers were thrown out. MiTCR, with a Q25 quality threshold and the strictest error-elimination algorithm, was used for CDR3 identification, clonotype clustering and error correction. Lower-bound total TCR beta diversity was estimated with a nonparametric unseen species model using Euler transformation. Clones were called with MiXCR by TCRdb after fastp trimmed the public reads at Q25, and only in-frame beta chains were retained. One record per CDR3 amino acid sequence lists the most common genes and DNA. The V and J calls and clone size are TCRdb's, not the authors'. The sample includes around 870,000 distinct CDR3 sequences, with less than 35% observed a single time. The ten most abundant clones make up roughly a sixth of the sample.

On this clonotype: Its antigen is not yet known. At one boundary the junction diverges from the germline segment, which might be a read error.

The sequenced sample was blood. This TCR was recovered from a woman of 80 years or more in good health.

The CDR3 protein: CVSSRTGGFGNQPQHF. The bases read TGTGTCAGCTCACGCACAGGGGGCTTTGGCAATCAGCCCCAGCATTTT. Here the chain combines TRBV18 and TRBJ1-5; TRBD1 fits 9 bases in the junction. Reading the germline V gene gives CDR1 KGHSH and CDR2 LQKENI. From the cysteine up to the phenylalanine, the CDR3 has a length of 16 residues. Only CDR3 DNA remains: 48 bases, in frame from the first base.